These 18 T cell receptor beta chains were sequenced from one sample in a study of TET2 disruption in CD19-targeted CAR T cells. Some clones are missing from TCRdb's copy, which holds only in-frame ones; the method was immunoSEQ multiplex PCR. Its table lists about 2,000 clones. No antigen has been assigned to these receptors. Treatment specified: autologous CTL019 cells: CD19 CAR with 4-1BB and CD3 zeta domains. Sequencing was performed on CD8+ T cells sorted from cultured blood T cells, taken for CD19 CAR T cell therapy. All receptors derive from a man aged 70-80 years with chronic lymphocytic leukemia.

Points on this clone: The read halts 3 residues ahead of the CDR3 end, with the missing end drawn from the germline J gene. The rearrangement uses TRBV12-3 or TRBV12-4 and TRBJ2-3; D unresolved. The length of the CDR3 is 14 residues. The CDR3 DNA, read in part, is TGTGCCAGCAGTGAGCTCTTTGCTCAAGAGACG. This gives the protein CASSELFAQET. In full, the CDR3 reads CASSELFAQETQYF.

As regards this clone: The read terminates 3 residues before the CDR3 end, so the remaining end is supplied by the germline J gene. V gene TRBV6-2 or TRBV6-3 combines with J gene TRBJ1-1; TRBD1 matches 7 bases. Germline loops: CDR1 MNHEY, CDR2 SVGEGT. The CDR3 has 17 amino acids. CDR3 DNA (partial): TGTGCCAGCAGTTTCCTCCCCGGGGACAGAGATCAAGAGACA. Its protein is CASSFLPGDRDQET. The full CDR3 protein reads CASSFLPGDRDQETAFF.

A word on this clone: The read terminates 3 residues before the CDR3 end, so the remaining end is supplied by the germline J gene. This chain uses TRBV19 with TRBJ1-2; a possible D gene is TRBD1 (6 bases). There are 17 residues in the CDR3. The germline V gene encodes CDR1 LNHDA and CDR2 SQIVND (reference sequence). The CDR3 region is CASTPSSGGLYQATYTF. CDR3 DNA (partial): TGTGCCAGTACTCCATCTAGCGGGGGCCTGTACCAAGCGACC.

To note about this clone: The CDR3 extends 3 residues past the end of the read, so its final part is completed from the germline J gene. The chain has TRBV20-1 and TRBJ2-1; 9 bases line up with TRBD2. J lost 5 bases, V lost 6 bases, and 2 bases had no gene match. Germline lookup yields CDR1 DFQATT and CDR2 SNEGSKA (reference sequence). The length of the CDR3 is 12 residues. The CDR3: CSAERGDNEQFF. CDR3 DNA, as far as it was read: TGCAGTGCCGAGCGGGGGGACAATGAG.

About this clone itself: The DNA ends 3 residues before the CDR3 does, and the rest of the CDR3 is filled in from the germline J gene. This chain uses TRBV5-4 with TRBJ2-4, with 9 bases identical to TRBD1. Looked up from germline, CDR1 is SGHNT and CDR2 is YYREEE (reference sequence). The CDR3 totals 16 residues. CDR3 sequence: CASSLRSGTGFYGQYF. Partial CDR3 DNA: TGTGCCAGCAGCTTGAGATCCGGGACAGGGTTCTATGGT. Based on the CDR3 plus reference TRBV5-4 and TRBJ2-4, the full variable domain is ETGVTQSPTHLIKTRGQQVTLRCSSQSGHNTVSWYQQALGQGPQFIFQYYREEENGRGNFPPRFSGLQFPNYSSELNVNALELDDSALYLCASSLRSGTGFYGQYFGAGTRLSVL.

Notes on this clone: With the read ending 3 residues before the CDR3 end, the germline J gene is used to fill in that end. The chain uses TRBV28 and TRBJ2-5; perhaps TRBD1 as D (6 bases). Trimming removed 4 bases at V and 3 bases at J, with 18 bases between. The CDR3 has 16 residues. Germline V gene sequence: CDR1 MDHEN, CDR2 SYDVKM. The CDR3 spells CASSSRYSDRKETQYF. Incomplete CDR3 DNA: TGTGCCAGCAGTTCCCGATACTCAGACAGGAAAGAGACC.

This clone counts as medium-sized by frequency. This CDR3 reads CASSFTGTAKNIQYF. Partial CDR3 DNA: TGTGCCAGCAGCTTTACAGGGACGGCCAAAAACATT. The chain is built from TRBV14 and TRBJ2-4; a possible D gene is TRBD1 (6 bases). The missing CDR3 end, 3 residues past where the read stops, is filled in from the germline J gene. Germline CDR1 is SGHDN and CDR2 is FVKESK. CDR3 size: 15 residues. V dropped 5 bases and J dropped 1 base, with 12 bases sitting between them.

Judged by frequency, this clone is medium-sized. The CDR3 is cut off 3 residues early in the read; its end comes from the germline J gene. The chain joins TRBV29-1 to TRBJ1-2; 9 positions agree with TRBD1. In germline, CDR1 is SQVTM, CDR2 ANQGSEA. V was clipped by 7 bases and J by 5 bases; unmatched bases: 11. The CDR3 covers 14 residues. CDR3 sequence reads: CSGWTGDGQYGYTF. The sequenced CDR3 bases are TGCAGCGGCTGGACAGGGGACGGGCAGTATGGC.

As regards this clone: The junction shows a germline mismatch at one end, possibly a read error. The CDR3 protein is CSSSLSGSYNDYTF. The CDR3 DNA, read in part, is TGTTCCAGCAGCTTATCAGGGTCCTACAATGAC. The rearrangement joins TRBV7-9 to TRBJ1-2; perhaps TRBD1 as D (5 bases). The CDR3 goes on 3 residues after the read ends, and that part is filled in from the germline J gene. This CDR3 has 14 residues. Germline V gene data show CDR1 as SEHNR and CDR2 as FQNEAQ (reference sequence).

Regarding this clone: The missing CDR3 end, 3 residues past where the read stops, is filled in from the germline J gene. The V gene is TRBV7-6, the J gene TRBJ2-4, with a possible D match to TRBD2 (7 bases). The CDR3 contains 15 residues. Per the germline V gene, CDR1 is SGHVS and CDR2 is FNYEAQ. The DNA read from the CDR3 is TGTGCCAGCAGCCAAGGGGGGGACCCCTCCTATGGT. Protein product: CASSQGGDPSYG. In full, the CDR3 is CASSQGGDPSYGQYF.

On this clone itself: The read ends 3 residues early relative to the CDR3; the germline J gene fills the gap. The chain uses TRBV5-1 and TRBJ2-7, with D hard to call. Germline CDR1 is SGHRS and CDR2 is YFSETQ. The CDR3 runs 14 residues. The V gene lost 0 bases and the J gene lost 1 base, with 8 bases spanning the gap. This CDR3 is CASSLAPVSYEQYF. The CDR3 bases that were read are TGCGCCAGCAGCTTGGCCCCGGTGTCCTACGAG.

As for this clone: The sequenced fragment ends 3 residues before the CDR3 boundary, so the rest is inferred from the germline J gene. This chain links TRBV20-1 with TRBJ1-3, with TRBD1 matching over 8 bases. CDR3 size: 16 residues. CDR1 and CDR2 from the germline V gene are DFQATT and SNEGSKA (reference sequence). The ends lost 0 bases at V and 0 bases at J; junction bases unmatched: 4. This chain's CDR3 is CSARDGQGYSGNTIYF. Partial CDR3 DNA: TGCAGTGCTAGAGACGGACAGGGTTACTCTGGAAACACC.

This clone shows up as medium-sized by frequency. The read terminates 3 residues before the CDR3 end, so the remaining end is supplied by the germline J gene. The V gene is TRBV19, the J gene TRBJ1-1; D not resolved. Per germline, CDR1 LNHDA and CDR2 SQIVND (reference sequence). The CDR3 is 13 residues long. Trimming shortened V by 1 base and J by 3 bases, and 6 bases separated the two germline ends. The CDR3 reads CASSIGRYTEAFF. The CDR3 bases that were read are TGTGCCAGTAGTATAGGCAGATACACTGAA.

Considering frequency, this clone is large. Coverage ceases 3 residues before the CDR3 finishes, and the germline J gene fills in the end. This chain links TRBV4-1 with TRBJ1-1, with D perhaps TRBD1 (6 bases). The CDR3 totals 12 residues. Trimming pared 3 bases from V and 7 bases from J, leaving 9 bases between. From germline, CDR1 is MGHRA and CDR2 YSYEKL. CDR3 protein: CASSQGADEAFF. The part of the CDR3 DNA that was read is TGCGCCAGCAGCCAGGGGGCGGATGAA.

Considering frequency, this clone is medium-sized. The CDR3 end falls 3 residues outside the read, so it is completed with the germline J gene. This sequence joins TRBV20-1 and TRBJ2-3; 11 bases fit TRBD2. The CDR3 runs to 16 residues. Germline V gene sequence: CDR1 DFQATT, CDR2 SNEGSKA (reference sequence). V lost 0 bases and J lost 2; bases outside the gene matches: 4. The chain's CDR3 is CSARDGTSGFTDTQYF. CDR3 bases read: TGCAGTGCTAGAGATGGGACTAGCGGTTTCACAGATACG.

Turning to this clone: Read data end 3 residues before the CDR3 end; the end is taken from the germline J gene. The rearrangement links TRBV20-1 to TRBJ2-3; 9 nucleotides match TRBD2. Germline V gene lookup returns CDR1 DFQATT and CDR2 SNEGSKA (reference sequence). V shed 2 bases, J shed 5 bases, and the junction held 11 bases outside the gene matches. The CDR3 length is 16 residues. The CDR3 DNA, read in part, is TGCAGTGCTAGACCGTTAGCGGGGGCGCCGGTAGATACG. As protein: CSARPLAGAPVDT. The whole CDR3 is CSARPLAGAPVDTQYF.

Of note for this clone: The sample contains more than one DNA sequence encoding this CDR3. CDR3 in amino acids: CASSEWGGTSGNTIYF. The sequenced part of the CDR3 DNA is TGTGCCAGCAGTGAATGGGGCGGCACGTCTGGAAACACC. V gene TRBV2 combines with J gene TRBJ1-3; D perhaps matches TRBD1 (5 bases). The CDR3 goes on 3 residues after the read ends, and that part is filled in from the germline J gene. V was cut by 2 bases and J by 1 base, with 12 bases left in between. Germline values: CDR1 SNHLY, CDR2 FYNNEI. CDR3 length equals 16 residues.

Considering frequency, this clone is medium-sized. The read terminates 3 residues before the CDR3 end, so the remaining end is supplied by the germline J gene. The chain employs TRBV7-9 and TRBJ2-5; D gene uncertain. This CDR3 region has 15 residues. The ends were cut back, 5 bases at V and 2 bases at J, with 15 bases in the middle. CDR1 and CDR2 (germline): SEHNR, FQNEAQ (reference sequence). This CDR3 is CASSHFEALQETQYF. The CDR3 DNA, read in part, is TGTGCCAGCAGCCACTTCGAAGCCCTTCAAGAGACC.